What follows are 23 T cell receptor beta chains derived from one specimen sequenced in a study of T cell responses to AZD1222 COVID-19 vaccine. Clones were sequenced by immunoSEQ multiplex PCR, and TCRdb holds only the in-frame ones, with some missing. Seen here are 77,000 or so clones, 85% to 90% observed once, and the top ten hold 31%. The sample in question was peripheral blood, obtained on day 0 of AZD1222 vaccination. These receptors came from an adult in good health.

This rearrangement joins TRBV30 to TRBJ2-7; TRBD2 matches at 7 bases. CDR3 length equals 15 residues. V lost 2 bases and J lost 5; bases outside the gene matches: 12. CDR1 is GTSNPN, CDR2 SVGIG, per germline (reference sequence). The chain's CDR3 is CAWSPPGLSSHEQYF. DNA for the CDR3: TGTGCCTGGAGTCCCCCGGGACTATCCAGCCACGAGCAGTACTTC.

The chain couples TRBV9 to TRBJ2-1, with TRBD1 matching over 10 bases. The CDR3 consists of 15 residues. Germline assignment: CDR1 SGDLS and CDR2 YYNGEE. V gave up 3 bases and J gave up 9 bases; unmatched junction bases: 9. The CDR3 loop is CASSEGGDRGFEQFF. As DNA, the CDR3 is TGTGCCAGCAGCGAAGGGGGGGACAGGGGCTTTGAGCAGTTCTTC.

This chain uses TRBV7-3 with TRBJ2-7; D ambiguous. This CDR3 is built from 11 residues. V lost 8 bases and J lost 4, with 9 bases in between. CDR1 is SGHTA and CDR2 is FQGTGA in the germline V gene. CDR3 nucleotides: TGTGCCAGCTTCCCTATTTACGAGCAGTACTTC. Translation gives CASFPIYEQYF.

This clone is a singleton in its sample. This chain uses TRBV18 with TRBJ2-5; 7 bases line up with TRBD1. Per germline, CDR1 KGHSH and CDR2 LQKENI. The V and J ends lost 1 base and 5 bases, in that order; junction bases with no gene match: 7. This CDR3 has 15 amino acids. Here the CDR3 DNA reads TGTGCCAGCTCACCACGTGATAGGGGGCGGGAGACCCAGTACTTC. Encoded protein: CASSPRDRGRETQYF.

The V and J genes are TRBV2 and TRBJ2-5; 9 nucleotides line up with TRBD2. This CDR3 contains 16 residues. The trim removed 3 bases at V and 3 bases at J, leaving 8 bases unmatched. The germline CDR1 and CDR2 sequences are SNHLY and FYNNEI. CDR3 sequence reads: CASSEGYGGGEETQYF. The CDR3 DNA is TGTGCCAGCAGTGAGGGTTATGGCGGGGGGGAAGAGACCCAGTACTTC. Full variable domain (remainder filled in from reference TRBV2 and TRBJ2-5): EPEVTQTPSHQVTQMGQEVILRCVPISNHLYFYWYRQILGQKVEFLVSFYNNEISEKSEIFDDQFSVERPDGSNFTLKIRSTKLEDSAMYFCASSEGYGGGEETQYFGPGTRLLVL.

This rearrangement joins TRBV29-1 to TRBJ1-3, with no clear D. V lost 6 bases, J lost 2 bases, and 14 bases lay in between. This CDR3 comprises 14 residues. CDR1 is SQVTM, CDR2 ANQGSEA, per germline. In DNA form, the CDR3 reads TGCAGCGTGGCCCACCGGACTGCTGGAAACACCATATATTTT. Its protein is CSVAHRTAGNTIYF.

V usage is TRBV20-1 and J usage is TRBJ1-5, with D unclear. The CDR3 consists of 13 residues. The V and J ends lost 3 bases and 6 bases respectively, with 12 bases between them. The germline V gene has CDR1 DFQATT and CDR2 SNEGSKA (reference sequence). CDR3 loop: CSASREYGQPQHF. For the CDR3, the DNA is TGCAGTGCTAGTCGCGAGTACGGTCAGCCCCAGCATTTT.

CDR3 bases: TGTGCCAGCAGCCAGAAGACCCTGACTATTCAGTACTTC. Protein: CASSQKTLTIQYF. This chain links TRBV6-2 or TRBV6-3 with TRBJ2-4; no firm D call. Germline V lookup: CDR1 MNHEY, CDR2 SVGEGT. V was trimmed by 6 bases and J by 10 bases, leaving 16 bases between them. The CDR3 covers 13 residues.

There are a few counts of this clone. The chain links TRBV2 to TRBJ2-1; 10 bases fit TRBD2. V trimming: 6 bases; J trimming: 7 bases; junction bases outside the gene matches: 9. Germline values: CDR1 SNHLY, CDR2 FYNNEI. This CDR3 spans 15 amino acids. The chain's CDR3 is CASRLAGARGNEQFF. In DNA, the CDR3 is TGTGCCAGCAGGCTAGCGGGGGCTAGGGGGAATGAGCAGTTCTTC.

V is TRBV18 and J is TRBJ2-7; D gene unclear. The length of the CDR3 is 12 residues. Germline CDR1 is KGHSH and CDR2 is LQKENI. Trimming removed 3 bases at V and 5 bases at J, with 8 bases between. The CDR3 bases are TGTGCCAGCTCACCGAAAGGAAACGAGCAGTACTTC. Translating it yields CASSPKGNEQYF.

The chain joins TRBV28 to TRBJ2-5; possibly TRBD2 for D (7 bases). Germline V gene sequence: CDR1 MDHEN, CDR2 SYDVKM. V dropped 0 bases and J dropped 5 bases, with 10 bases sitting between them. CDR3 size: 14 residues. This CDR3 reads CASSLWGGRETQYF. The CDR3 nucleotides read TGTGCCAGCAGTTTATGGGGGGGGCGGGAGACCCAGTACTTC. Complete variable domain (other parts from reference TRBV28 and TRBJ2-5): DVKVTQSSRYLVKRTGEKVFLECVQDMDHENMFWYRQDPGLGLRLIYFSYDVKMKEKGDIPEGYSVSREKKERFSLILESASTNQTSMYLCASSLWGGRETQYFGPGTRLLVL.

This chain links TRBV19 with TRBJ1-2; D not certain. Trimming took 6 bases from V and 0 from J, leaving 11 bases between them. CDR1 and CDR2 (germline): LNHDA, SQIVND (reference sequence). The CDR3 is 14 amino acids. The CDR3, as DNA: TGTGCCAGTAGAATACAGCCGGCTAACTATGGCTACACCTTC. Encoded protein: CASRIQPANYGYTF. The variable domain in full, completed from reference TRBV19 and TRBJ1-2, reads DGGITQSPKYLFRKEGQNVTLSCEQNLNHDAMYWYRQDPGQGLRLIYYSQIVNDFQKGDIAEGYSVSREKKESFPLTVTSAQKNPTAFYLCASRIQPANYGYTFGSGTRLTVV.

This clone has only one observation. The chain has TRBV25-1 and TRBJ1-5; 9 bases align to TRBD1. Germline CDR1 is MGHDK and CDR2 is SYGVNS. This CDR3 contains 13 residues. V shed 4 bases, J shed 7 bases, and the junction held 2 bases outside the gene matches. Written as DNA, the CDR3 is TGTGCCAGCAGTGGGACAGGGGAGCAGCCCCAGCATTTT. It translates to CASSGTGEQPQHF.

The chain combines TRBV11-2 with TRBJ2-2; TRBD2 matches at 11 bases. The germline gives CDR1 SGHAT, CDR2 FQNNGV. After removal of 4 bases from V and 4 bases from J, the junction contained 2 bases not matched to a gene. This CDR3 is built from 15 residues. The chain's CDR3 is CASSSLAGGTGELFF. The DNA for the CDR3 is TGTGCCAGCAGCTCCCTAGCGGGAGGCACCGGGGAGCTGTTTTTT.

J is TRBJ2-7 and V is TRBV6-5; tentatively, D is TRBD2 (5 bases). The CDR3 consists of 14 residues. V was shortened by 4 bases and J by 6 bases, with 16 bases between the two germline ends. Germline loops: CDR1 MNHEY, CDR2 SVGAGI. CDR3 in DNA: TGTGCCAGCAGTTTAACTAGGACTTCGGCCGAGCAGTACTTC. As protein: CASSLTRTSAEQYF.

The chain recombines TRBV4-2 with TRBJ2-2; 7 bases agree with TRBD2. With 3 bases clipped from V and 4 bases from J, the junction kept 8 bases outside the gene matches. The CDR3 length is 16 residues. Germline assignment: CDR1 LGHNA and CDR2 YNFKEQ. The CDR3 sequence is CASSQLLANGTGELFF. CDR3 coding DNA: TGTGCCAGCAGCCAGCTACTAGCGAACGGCACCGGGGAGCTGTTTTTT.

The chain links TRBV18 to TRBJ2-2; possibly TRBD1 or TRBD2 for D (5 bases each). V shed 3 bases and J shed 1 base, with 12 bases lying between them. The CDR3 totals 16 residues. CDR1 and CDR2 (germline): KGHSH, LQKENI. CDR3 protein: CASSPFGGMNTGELFF. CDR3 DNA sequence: TGTGCCAGCTCACCCTTTGGGGGAATGAACACCGGGGAGCTGTTTTTT.

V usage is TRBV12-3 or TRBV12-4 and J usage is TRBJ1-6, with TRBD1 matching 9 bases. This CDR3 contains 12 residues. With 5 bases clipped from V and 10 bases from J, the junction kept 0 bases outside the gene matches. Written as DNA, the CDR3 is TGTGCCAGCAGTGGACAGGGGTCACCCCTCCACTTT. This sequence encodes CASSGQGSPLHF.

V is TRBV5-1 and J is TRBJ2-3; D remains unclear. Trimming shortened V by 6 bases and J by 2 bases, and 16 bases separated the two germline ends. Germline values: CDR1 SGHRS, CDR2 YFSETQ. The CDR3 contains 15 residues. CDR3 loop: CASTMWGRPTDTQYF. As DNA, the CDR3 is TGCGCCAGCACCATGTGGGGTCGCCCCACAGATACGCAGTATTTT.

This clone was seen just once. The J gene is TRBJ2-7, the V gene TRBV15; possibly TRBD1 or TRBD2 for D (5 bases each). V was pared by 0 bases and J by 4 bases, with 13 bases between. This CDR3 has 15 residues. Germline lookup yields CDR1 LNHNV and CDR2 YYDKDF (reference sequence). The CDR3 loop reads CATSRDFGTVYEQYF. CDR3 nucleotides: TGTGCCACCAGCAGAGATTTCGGGACCGTTTACGAGCAGTACTTC.

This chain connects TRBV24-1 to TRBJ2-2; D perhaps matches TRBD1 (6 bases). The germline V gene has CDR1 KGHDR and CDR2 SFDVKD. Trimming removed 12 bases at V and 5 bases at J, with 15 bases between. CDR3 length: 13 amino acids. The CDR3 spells CASQQGVTGELFF. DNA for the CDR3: TGTGCCTCTCAACAGGGAGTGACCGGGGAGCTGTTTTTT.

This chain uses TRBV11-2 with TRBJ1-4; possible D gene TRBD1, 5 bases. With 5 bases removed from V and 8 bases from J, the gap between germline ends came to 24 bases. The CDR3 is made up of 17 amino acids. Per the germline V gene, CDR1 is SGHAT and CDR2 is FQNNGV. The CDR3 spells CASSPTVGRGDWEKLFF. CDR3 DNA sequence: TGTGCCAGCAGCCCCACGGTGGGCAGAGGGGATTGGGAAAAACTGTTTTTT.

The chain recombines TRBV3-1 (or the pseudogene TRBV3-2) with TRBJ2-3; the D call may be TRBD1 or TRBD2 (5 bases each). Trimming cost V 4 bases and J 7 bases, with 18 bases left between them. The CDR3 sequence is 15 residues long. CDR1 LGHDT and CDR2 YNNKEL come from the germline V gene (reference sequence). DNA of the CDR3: TGTGCCAGCAGCCCAAGGAGAACTCCGGGGCATACGCAGTATTTT. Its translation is CASSPRRTPGHTQYF.